A single TCR beta chain is shown here with its context. In the original workflow: Amplification of reference gene primers was used by the study to estimate nucleated cell counts. The assay was immunoSEQ multiplex PCR, and TCRdb's table has in-frame clones only and misses some. V and J calls and clone size are those listed in that table; D and trimming were worked out from the DNA. The data contain approximately 170,000 clones, 84% of them seen just once; the ten biggest clones take up roughly 20%. Germline CDR1 MNHEY, CDR2 SMNVEV (reference sequence). This CDR3 spans 15 amino acids. V was pared by 4 bases and J by 4 bases, with 7 bases of the junction left unmatched. The data are from a study of blood T cell repertoires in COVID-19. In the study overall: Samples representing acute and convalescent COVID-19 were sourced from the United States, Italy and Spain. T cells, B-cell-depleted T cells, or PBMCs supplied cDNA or gDNA.

V gene TRBV27 combines with J gene TRBJ2-1, with TRBD2 matching over 7 bases. The origin of this receptor is a woman of 80 years or more with acute or convalescent COVID-19. The sequencing input was peripheral blood. This CDR3 is CASSWTRSGYNEQFF. The CDR3 DNA reads TGTGCCAGCAGTTGGACTAGGAGCGGGTACAATGAGCAGTTCTTC.